This T cell receptor (beta chain) was sequenced for a study of shared clonotypes between healthy human individuals. Findings and limits, study-wide: Relative to their counterparts shared across all four donors, non-shared clonotypes exhibited diminished generation probabilities.

As to this clone: Its antigen is still unknown.

This CDR3 is built from 16 residues. A 200 ng quantity of DNA, 30,000 to 35,000 T cell genomes, went into the sorted-subset replicate PCRs. Sequenced by immunoSEQ multiplex PCR; TCRdb stores in-frame clones only, minus some. The repertoire includes millions of clones, 90% to 95% of them detected once, and around 0.14% sits in the top ten. V is TRBV12-2 and J is TRBJ2-1. TRBV12-2 is reported as a pseudogene. The sequencing sample was made of naive CD4+ T cells sorted from blood. Subset here: CD45RA+ positively selected. The receptor's source is a man aged 18 to 30 in good health. For the CDR3, the DNA is TGTGCAAGTCGCCCTTCACACGAGCACGGTGGCAATGAGCAGTTCTTC. Amino acid sequence: CASRPSHEHGGNEQFF.